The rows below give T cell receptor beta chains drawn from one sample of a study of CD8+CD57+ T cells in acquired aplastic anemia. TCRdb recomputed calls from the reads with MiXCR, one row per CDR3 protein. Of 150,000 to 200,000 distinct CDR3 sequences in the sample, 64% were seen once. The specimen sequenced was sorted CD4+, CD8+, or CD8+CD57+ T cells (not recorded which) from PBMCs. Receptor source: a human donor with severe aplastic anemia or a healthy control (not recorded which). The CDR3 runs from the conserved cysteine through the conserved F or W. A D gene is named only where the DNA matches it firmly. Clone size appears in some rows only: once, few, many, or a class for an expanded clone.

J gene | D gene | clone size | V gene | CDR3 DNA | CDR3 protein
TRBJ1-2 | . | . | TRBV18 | TGTGCCAGCTCACCAAGCAGGGAGGCCCTCTATGGCTACACCTTC | CASSPSREALYGYTF
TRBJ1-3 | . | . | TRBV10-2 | TGCGCCAGCAGTCAATATACAGAGGGGGCCATATATTTT | CASSQYTEGAIYF
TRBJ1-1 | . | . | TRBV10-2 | TGCGCCAGCAGGGACACAGGGTTTAGGGAAGCTTTCTTT | CASRDTGFREAFF
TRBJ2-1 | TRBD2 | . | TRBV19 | TGTGCCACCAAGGTAGCGGGTGGCTACAATGAGCAGTTCTTC | CATKVAGGYNEQFF
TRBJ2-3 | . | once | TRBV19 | TGTGCCAGTAGTATACCCCGGGACACAGATACGCAGTATTTT | CASSIPRDTDTQYF
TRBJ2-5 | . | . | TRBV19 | TGTGCCAGTCGCAGGGAAGAGACCCAGTACTTC | CASRREETQYF
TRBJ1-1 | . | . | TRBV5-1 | . | CASSFYICSARSGSTEAFF
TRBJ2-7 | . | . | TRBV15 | TGTGCCACCAGCAGACCCGGAGGATACGAGCAGTACTTC | CATSRPGGYEQYF
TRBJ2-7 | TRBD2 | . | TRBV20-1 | TGCAGTGCTAGCCTAGCGGGTCGATACGAGCAGTACTTC | CSASLAGRYEQYF
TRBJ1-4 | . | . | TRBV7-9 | TGTGCCAGCAGGACTCTACGGGGGGAAAAACTGTTTTTT | CASRTLRGEKLFF
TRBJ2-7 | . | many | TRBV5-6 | TGTGCCAGCAGCTTGAACGGTTCTCCTAACTACGAGCAGTACTTC | CASSLNGSPNYEQYF
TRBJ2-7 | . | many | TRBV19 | TGTGCCAGTAGTATCGGGCGAGGGATGTACGAGCAGTACTTC | CASSIGRGMYEQYF
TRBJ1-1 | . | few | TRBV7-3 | TGTGCCAGCAGCTTATTCCCAGGGACGAACACTGAAGCTTTCTTT | CASSLFPGTNTEAFF
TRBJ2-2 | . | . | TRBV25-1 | TGTGCCAGCAGTGAACAGAGGGACGGGGAGCTGTTTTTT | CASSEQRDGELFF
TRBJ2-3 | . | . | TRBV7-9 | TGTGCCAGCAGCTTATCGCCGGCGCCAGATACGCAGTATTTT | CASSLSPAPDTQYF
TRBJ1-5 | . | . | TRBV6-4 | TGTGCCAGCAGTGACTCAGGCGGCAATCAGCCCCAGCATTTT | CASSDSGGNQPQHF
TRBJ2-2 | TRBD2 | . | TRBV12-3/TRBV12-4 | TGTGCCAGCAGTTTACGGCGGGGGGAGGTGAGGGAGCTGTTTTTT | CASSLRRGEVRELFF
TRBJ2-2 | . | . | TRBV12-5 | TGTGCTAGTGGCGGGGGGAACACCGGGGAGCTGTTTTTT | CASGGGNTGELFF
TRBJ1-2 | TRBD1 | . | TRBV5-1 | TGCGCCGGCAGGCGACAGGGCATCCGGGATGGCTACACCTTC | CAGRRQGIRDGYTF
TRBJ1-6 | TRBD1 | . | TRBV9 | TGCGCCAGCAGCGCCGTAGACAGGGGGAGGAATTCACCCCTCCACTTT | CASSAVDRGRNSPLHF
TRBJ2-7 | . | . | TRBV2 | TGTGCCAGCAGTGAAACACAAGCTGACGAGCAGTACTTC | CASSETQADEQYF
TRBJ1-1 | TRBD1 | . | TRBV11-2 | TGTGCCAGCAGCTTAGATCCGGGACAGGGGGCTTTCTTT | CASSLDPGQGAFF
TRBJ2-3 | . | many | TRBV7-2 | TGTGCCAGCAGCTTAGTTGTCGTCGTCGGGCCAGATACGCAGTATTTT | CASSLVVVVGPDTQYF
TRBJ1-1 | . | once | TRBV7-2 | TGTGCCAGCAGCGGAGTCAAGGGCACTGAAGCTTTCTTT | CASSGVKGTEAFF
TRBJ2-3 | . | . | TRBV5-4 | TGTGCCAGCAGCCCGAACCCTTCCCAACCTATCACAGATACGCAGTATTTT | CASSPNPSQPITDTQYF
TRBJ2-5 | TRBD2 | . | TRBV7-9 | TGTGCCAGCAGCTCTAGCGGGAGCCCAGAGACCCAGTACTTC | CASSSSGSPETQYF
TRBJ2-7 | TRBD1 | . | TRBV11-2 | TGTGCCAGCAGCTCCCTGACAGGGGGCGCATCCTACGAGCAGTACTTC | CASSSLTGGASYEQYF
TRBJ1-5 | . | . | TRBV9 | TGTGCCAGCAGCGTAGGGGACGGACGGTATCAGCCCCAGCATTTT | CASSVGDGRYQPQHF
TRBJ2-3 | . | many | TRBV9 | TGTGCCAGCAGTTTAATGCCGGGAGATACGCAGTATTTT | CASSLMPGDTQYF
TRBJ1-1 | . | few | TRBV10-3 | TGTGCCGTGACTTCGGGACAGAACACTGAAGCTTTCTTT | CAVTSGQNTEAFF
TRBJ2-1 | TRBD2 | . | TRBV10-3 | TGTGCCATCAGTGACGGACTAGCGGGGCACAATGAACAGTTCTTC | CAISDGLAGHNEQFF
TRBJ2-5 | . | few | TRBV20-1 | TGCAGTGCTACCGACGGGCGGGAGACCCAGTACTTC | CSATDGRETQYF
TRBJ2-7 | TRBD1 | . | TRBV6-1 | TGTGCCAGCAGTCGGATGGGACAGGGGGCTGGGCAGTACTTC | CASSRMGQGAGQYF
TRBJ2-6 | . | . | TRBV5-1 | TGCGCCAGCGGACGTAGCTCTGGGGCCAACGTCCTGACTTTC | CASGRSSGANVLTF
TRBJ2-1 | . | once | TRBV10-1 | TGCGCCAGCAGGGGTAGCGGTCCAGACAATGAGCAGTTCTTC | CASRGSGPDNEQFF
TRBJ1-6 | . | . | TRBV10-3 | TGTGCCATCAGCCGCAGTGATTCACCCCTCCACTTT | CAISRSDSPLHF
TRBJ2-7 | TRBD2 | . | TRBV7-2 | TGTGCCAGCAGCTTCTGGACTAGCGGGAGGGGGACCTACGAGCAGTACTTC | CASSFWTSGRGTYEQYF
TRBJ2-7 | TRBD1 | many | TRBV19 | TGTGCCAGTAGTGCCATGACAGGGAGCTCCTACGAGCAGTACTTC | CASSAMTGSSYEQYF
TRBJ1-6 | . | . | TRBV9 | TGTGCCAGCAGCGGACTAGCATCCGGGGAAGGGGCTGGGAATTCACCCCTCCACTTT | CASSGLASGEGAGNSPLHF
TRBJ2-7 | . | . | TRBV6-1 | TGTGCCAGCAGCCGGGGAGCCTACAAGCAGTACTTC | CASSRGAYKQYF
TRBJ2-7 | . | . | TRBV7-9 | TGTGCCAGCAGTCGAACCTCCCCCGGTTACGAGCAGTACTTC | CASSRTSPGYEQYF
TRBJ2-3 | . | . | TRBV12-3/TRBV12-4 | TGTGCCAGCAGCTTACGGGGGGATACGCAGTATTTT | CASSLRGDTQYF
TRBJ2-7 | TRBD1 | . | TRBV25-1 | TGTGCCAGCAGTGTATCCCTGGGACAGGGACTACTCTCCTACGAGCAGTACTTC | CASSVSLGQGLLSYEQYF
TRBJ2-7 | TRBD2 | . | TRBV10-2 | TGCGCCAGCAGTGATAGGACTAGCGGGACTTACGAGCAGTACTTC | CASSDRTSGTYEQYF
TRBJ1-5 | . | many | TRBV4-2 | TGTGCCAGCAGCCAAGAGTACAGGGAAGTAGGTCAGCCCCAGCATTTT | CASSQEYREVGQPQHF
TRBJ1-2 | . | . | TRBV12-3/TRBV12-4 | TGTGCCGGATATACGGGACGCCATGGCTACACCTTC | CAGYTGRHGYTF
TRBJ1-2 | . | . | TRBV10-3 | TGTGCCACCCTTTGGGGCCTCTATGGCTACACCTTC | CATLWGLYGYTF
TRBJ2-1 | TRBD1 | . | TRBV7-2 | TGTGCCAGCAGCTGGTCAAGACAGGGGAGTGAGCAGTTCTTC | CASSWSRQGSEQFF